The 26 T cell receptor beta chains listed next were all sequenced from one sample in a study of blood T cell repertoires in COVID-19. Data came from immunoSEQ multiplex PCR; TCRdb stores just in-frame clones and leaves some out. The sample records about 21,000 clones, about four fifths being singletons. Sequenced sample: peripheral blood. The receptors were sampled from a human donor in a cohort sampled during active COVID-19.

V is TRBV7-2 and J is TRBJ2-7; TRBD1 might be the D (7 bases). Germline V gene lookup returns CDR1 SGHTA and CDR2 FQGNSA. The CDR3 loop spans 15 amino acids. V lost 5 bases and J 0 bases, leaving 14 bases between the germline ends. CDR3 sequence reads: CASSIGGDSSYEQYF. The CDR3 nucleotides are TGTGCCAGCAGCATAGGCGGGGACAGCTCCTACGAGCAGTACTTC.

CDR3 sequence (DNA): TGTGCCAGCAGTTACTCGGGCATTGGCGGAAACACCATATATTTT. Its protein product is CASSYSGIGGNTIYF. V usage is TRBV6-5 and J usage is TRBJ1-3, with no clear D. Trimming removed 0 bases at V and 4 bases at J, with 10 bases between. Germline CDR1 MNHEY, CDR2 SVGAGI. This CDR3 is 15 amino acids long.

V usage is TRBV6-5 and J usage is TRBJ1-6; possibly TRBD1 for D (5 bases). The CDR3 sequence is 15 residues long. Germline-derived CDR1 and CDR2 are MNHEY and SVGAGI. V lost 7 bases and J 1 base, leaving 11 bases between the germline ends. CDR3 coding DNA: TGTGCCAGCACCCCCGGGGGGTCCTATAATTCACCCCTCCACTTT. Translating gives CASTPGGSYNSPLHF.

V usage is TRBV5-1 and J usage is TRBJ1-2; 7 bases are a match to TRBD1. The CDR3 length is 14 residues. Trimming removed 4 bases from V and 6 bases from J; junction bases left unmatched: 9. Germline CDR1 is SGHRS and CDR2 is YFSETQ. The DNA of the CDR3 is TGCGCCAGCAGCGGGGTAAAGGGGGCAGATGGCTACACCTTC. Translation gives CASSGVKGADGYTF.

The chain links TRBV5-4 to TRBJ2-2; D is unclear. V lost 0 bases, J lost 2 bases, and 5 bases lay in between. CDR1 and CDR2 (germline): SGHNT, YYREEE (reference sequence). The CDR3 contains 14 residues. CDR3 in DNA: TGTGCCAGCAGCTTGGGCCTAAACACCGGGGAGCTGTTTTTT. Translation: CASSLGLNTGELFF.

The rearrangement joins TRBV7-9 to TRBJ2-1; TRBD1 might be the D (7 bases). Trimming shortened V by 10 bases and J by 7 bases, and 20 bases separated the two germline ends. Per the germline V gene, CDR1 is SEHNR and CDR2 is FQNEAQ (reference sequence). The CDR3 totals 14 residues. Here the CDR3 DNA reads TGTGCCACTCCGGGGGACAGCCCCGGGAATGAGCAGTTCTTC. Its translation is CATPGDSPGNEQFF.

This clone was counted only a few times. The gene calls are TRBV4-2 and TRBJ1-1, with 10 bases identical to TRBD1. V lost 4 bases to trimming and J lost 4 bases; unmatched junction nucleotides: 3. Germline CDR1 is LGHNA and CDR2 is YNFKEQ. This CDR3 has 14 residues. This CDR3 is CASSLTGGPTEAFF. The CDR3 nucleotides are TGTGCCAGCAGCCTGACAGGGGGCCCCACTGAAGCTTTCTTT.

This clone was found a few times. The chain couples TRBV4-1 to TRBJ1-1, with D possibly being TRBD1 (5 bases). The V end was cut by 4 bases, the J end by 10 bases, with 19 bases between. Germline V gives CDR1 MGHRA, CDR2 YSYEKL. The CDR3 loop spans 14 amino acids. The CDR3 here is CASSRDSNRIGAFF. CDR3 DNA sequence: TGCGCCAGCAGCCGCGATTCGAACAGGATCGGAGCTTTCTTT.

This chain joins TRBV10-3 and TRBJ1-1; D may be TRBD1 (6 bases). V was trimmed by 5 bases and J by 1 base, leaving 14 bases between them. The germline V gene encodes CDR1 ENHRY and CDR2 SYGVKD. The CDR3 loop spans 15 amino acids. CDR3 loop: CAISSPGAGNTEAFF. The CDR3 bases are TGTGCCATCAGTTCACCAGGGGCAGGGAACACTGAAGCTTTCTTT.

The J gene is TRBJ2-2, the V gene TRBV5-1; TRBD2 matches at 12 bases. Looked up from germline, CDR1 is SGHRS and CDR2 is YFSETQ. The CDR3 runs 16 residues. V lost 4 bases, J lost 0 bases, and 1 base stayed unmatched. DNA of the CDR3: TGCGCCAGCAGCAGGACTAGCGGGACGAACACCGGGGAGCTGTTTTTT. This sequence encodes CASSRTSGTNTGELFF.

This chain uses TRBV4-1 with TRBJ1-5; 8 bases match TRBD1. Per the germline V gene, CDR1 is MGHRA and CDR2 is YSYEKL. This CDR3 comprises 15 residues. V dropped 3 bases and J dropped 5; count of bases not matched to a gene: 6. The CDR3 DNA reads as TGCGCCAGCAGCCAGGACAGGGTTGATTATCAGCCCCAGCATTTT. Its protein is CASSQDRVDYQPQHF.

The chain joins TRBV19 to TRBJ2-1; 10 nucleotides agree with TRBD2. Looked up from germline, CDR1 is LNHDA and CDR2 is SQIVND (reference sequence). The ends lost 3 bases at V and 7 bases at J; junction bases unmatched: 3. This CDR3 is built from 14 residues. CDR3 DNA sequence: TGTGCCAGTAGTATGATTAGCGGGGGGAATGAGCAGTTCTTC. The encoded protein is CASSMISGGNEQFF.

V gene TRBV25-1 combines with J gene TRBJ1-2; D is possibly TRBD1 (6 bases). The V end lost 7 bases, the J end lost 7 bases, and 16 bases lay between the germline ends. The CDR3 covers 13 residues. Germline loops: CDR1 MGHDK, CDR2 SYGVNS. The CDR3 sequence is CASTTGGLGGYTF. The CDR3 bases are TGTGCCAGCACCACGGGGGGCTTGGGTGGCTACACCTTC.

The chain links TRBV11-3 to TRBJ2-7; D perhaps matches TRBD2 (5 bases). CDR1 and CDR2 from the germline V gene are SGHNT and YENEEA. The CDR3 contains 12 residues. The ends were cut back, 1 base at V and 4 bases at J, with 5 bases in the middle. The CDR3 is CASSLGTYEQYF. The CDR3 DNA follows: TGTGCCAGCAGCTTAGGGACTTACGAGCAGTACTTC.

This clone has more than one count but fewer than ten. The chain recombines TRBV24-1 with TRBJ2-1, with D possibly being TRBD2 (5 bases). Trimming left V 5 bases short and J 3 bases short, with 13 bases between. Germline V lookup: CDR1 KGHDR, CDR2 SFDVKD. The CDR3 runs to 15 residues. The CDR3 region is CATSAHGESYNEQFF. The CDR3 DNA follows: TGTGCCACCAGTGCCCATGGGGAGAGCTACAATGAGCAGTTCTTC.

J is TRBJ2-5 and V is TRBV7-9; D perhaps matches TRBD2 (6 bases). The CDR3 length is 14 residues. The V gene's germline CDR1 is SEHNR and CDR2 FQNEAQ (reference sequence). The V end was cut by 1 base, the J end by 7 bases, with 13 bases between. The chain's CDR3 is CASSLEGQGGTQYF. For the CDR3, the DNA is TGTGCCAGCAGCTTAGAGGGTCAGGGAGGGACCCAGTACTTC.

The chain employs TRBV18 and TRBJ2-4, with a weak D call TRBD2 (6 bases). Trimming pared 2 bases from V and 7 bases from J, leaving 9 bases between. Germline lookup yields CDR1 KGHSH and CDR2 LQKENI. This CDR3 has 13 residues. CDR3 loop: CASSPETRNIQYF. DNA of the CDR3: TGTGCCAGCTCACCAGAGACTAGGAACATTCAGTACTTC.

The chain joins TRBV29-1 to TRBJ1-4; 9 bases match TRBD1. Germline-derived CDR1 and CDR2 are SQVTM and ANQGSEA. The CDR3 is made up of 13 amino acids. Trimming at V came to 7 bases and at J to 3 bases, leaving 3 bases not matched to a gene. CDR3 amino acids: CSAGQGSNEKLFF. DNA for the CDR3: TGCAGCGCCGGACAGGGGTCTAATGAAAAACTGTTTTTT.

The rearrangement joins TRBV5-8 to TRBJ1-2, with 10 bases matching TRBD1. There are 13 residues in the CDR3. Losses at the gene ends were 6 bases for V and 4 bases for J; bases not matched to a gene: 3. The germline gives CDR1 SGHTS, CDR2 YDEGEE. The DNA of the CDR3 is TGTGCCAGCAACTGGGACAGGGGCTATGGCTACACCTTC. It is translated as CASNWDRGYGYTF. The variable domain in full, completed from reference TRBV5-8 and TRBJ1-2, reads EAGVTQSPTHLIKTRGQQATLRCSPISGHTSVYWYQQALGLGLQFLLWYDEGEERNRGNFPPRFSGRQFPNYSSELNVNALELEDSALYLCASNWDRGYGYTFGSGTRLTVV.

On this clone: It is unclear where the CDR3 begins or ends on the DNA, so no DNA is shown, and the CDR3 is as TCRdb lists it. This sequence joins TRBV1 and TRBJ2-7; no DNA check was done on the table's D call, TRBD2. TRBV1 corresponds to a pseudogene. Both ends counted, the CDR3 spans 19 residues. This CDR3 reads CTSSQVGRGTLRSSYEQYF.

The rearrangement joins TRBV11-3 to TRBJ2-3; 13 bases are a match to TRBD2. CDR3 size: 17 residues. Trimming removed 5 bases from V and 0 bases from J; junction bases left unmatched: 5. Germline V lookup: CDR1 SGHNT, CDR2 YENEEA. In DNA form, the CDR3 reads TGTGCCAGCAGCGTGACTAGCGGGGGGTCTAGCACAGATACGCAGTATTTT. Amino acid sequence: CASSVTSGGSSTDTQYF. The whole variable domain, remainder taken from reference TRBV11-3 and TRBJ2-3, is EAGVVQSPRYKIIEKKQPVAFWCNPISGHNTLYWYLQNLGQGPELLIRYENEEAVDDSQLPKDRFSAERLKGVDSTLKIQPAELGDSAVYLCASSVTSGGSSTDTQYFGPGTRLTVL.

This clone showed up just a few times. The chain combines TRBV7-9 with TRBJ1-5, with TRBD1 as a possible D gene (6 bases). The CDR3 extends over 13 amino acids. Germline V gives CDR1 SEHNR, CDR2 FQNEAQ (reference sequence). V was trimmed by 6 bases and J by 4 bases, leaving 10 bases between them. The CDR3 spells CASSLQGNQPQHF. The DNA of the CDR3 is TGTGCCAGCAGTCTACAGGGAAATCAGCCCCAGCATTTT.

V usage is TRBV5-1 and J usage is TRBJ2-3; tentatively, D is TRBD2 (5 bases). Germline V gene data show CDR1 as SGHRS and CDR2 as YFSETQ. This CDR3 comprises 15 residues. Trimming left V 5 bases short and J 2 bases short, with 15 bases between. The CDR3 DNA is TGCGCCAGCAGACACCGGGATCAGCACACAGATACGCAGTATTTT. This gives the protein CASRHRDQHTDTQYF.

V gene TRBV7-3 combines with J gene TRBJ1-1; 8 bases agree with TRBD1. The ends lost 3 bases at V and 8 bases at J; junction bases unmatched: 5. The CDR3 is 13 residues long. Per germline, CDR1 SGHTA and CDR2 FQGTGA. CDR3 sequence (DNA): TGTGCCAGCAGCTTGACCGGACAGGGCGAAGCTTTCTTT. This codes for CASSLTGQGEAFF.

The J gene is TRBJ1-4, the V gene TRBV11-2; D perhaps matches TRBD1 (6 bases). CDR3 length: 14 residues. Trimming pared 5 bases from V and 8 bases from J, leaving 15 bases between. Germline CDR1 reads SGHAT; CDR2 reads FQNNGV. Here the CDR3 DNA reads TGTGCCAGCAGCCCCCGGGACATAAGCGAAAAACTGTTTTTT. It specifies CASSPRDISEKLFF.

The rearrangement links TRBV19 to TRBJ2-7; 9 bases match TRBD1. Germline CDR1 reads LNHDA; CDR2 reads SQIVND (reference sequence). V lost 3 bases, J lost 4 bases, and 7 bases stayed unmatched. The CDR3 totals 15 residues. The CDR3 bases are TGTGCCAGTAGTATTAAGGGGGACAGGGCTTACGAGCAGTACTTC. Its translation: CASSIKGDRAYEQYF.